Listed below are T cell receptor beta chains from one sample, sequenced in a study of cytomegalovirus exposure and HLA in healthy donors. Sequencing was performed with immunoSEQ multiplex PCR; in TCRdb, only in-frame clones are kept and a portion is missing. The table lists roughly 250,000 clones, roughly two thirds of them singletons. The sequenced material came from PBMCs. These receptors were collected from a female donor in good health and CMV-seronegative. CDR3s include the opening cysteine and the closing phenylalanine or tryptophan. A D gene is named only where the DNA matches it firmly. Clone sizes are given selectively: once, few, many, or a class where the clone is expanded.

J gene: TRBJ1-3; D gene: -; V gene: TRBV9; clone size: -; CDR3 protein: CASSVGAGQGNTIYF; CDR3 DNA: TGTGCCAGCAGCGTAGGGGCAGGGCAAGGAAACACCATATATTTT
J gene: TRBJ1-2; D gene: -; V gene: TRBV27; clone size: -; CDR3 protein: CASSRTQNNYGYTF; CDR3 DNA: TGTGCCAGCAGCCGCACCCAGAATAACTATGGCTACACCTTC
J gene: TRBJ2-7; D gene: TRBD2; V gene: TRBV7-2; clone size: few; CDR3 protein: CASSPPLAGSYEQYF; CDR3 DNA: TGTGCCAGCAGCCCCCCTCTAGCGGGATCCTACGAGCAGTACTTC
J gene: TRBJ2-5; D gene: -; V gene: TRBV11-2; clone size: -; CDR3 protein: CASSLVGGMMETQYF; CDR3 DNA: TGTGCCAGCAGCTTAGTTGGAGGGATGATGGAGACCCAGTACTTC
J gene: TRBJ2-7; D gene: TRBD2; V gene: TRBV5-1; clone size: -; CDR3 protein: CASSLDGTSAYEQYF; CDR3 DNA: TGCGCCAGCAGCCTGGACGGGACTAGCGCCTACGAGCAGTACTTC
J gene: TRBJ2-3; D gene: -; V gene: TRBV11-2; clone size: -; CDR3 protein: CASSYFSGYSTDTQYF; CDR3 DNA: TGTGCCAGCAGCTATTTTAGCGGTTATAGCACAGATACGCAGTATTTT
J gene: TRBJ2-1; D gene: -; V gene: TRBV5-1; clone size: -; CDR3 protein: CASSLSEEGWNEQFF; CDR3 DNA: TGCGCCAGCAGCTTGAGTGAGGAGGGTTGGAATGAGCAGTTCTTC
J gene: TRBJ2-1; D gene: TRBD2; V gene: TRBV7-8; clone size: -; CDR3 protein: CASSPNPFTTSGSYEQFF; CDR3 DNA: TGTGCCAGCAGCCCGAATCCCTTTACGACTAGCGGGAGCTATGAGCAGTTCTTC
J gene: TRBJ2-7; D gene: TRBD2; V gene: TRBV11-3; clone size: -; CDR3 protein: CASSWGLAANSYEQYF; CDR3 DNA: TGTGCCAGCAGCTGGGGACTAGCGGCAAACTCCTACGAGCAGTACTTC
J gene: TRBJ2-1; D gene: TRBD2; V gene: TRBV27; clone size: -; CDR3 protein: CASSRTSGYNEQFF; CDR3 DNA: TGTGCCAGCAGTCGGACTAGCGGCTACAATGAGCAGTTCTTC
J gene: TRBJ2-1; D gene: -; V gene: TRBV6-1; clone size: -; CDR3 protein: CASSGSLVEQFF; CDR3 DNA: TGTGCCAGCAGTGGGAGCCTAGTAGAGCAGTTCTTC
J gene: TRBJ2-5; D gene: TRBD1; V gene: TRBV9; clone size: -; CDR3 protein: CASSLSGGQETQYF; CDR3 DNA: TGTGCCAGCAGCCTTTCAGGGGGTCAAGAGACCCAGTACTTC
J gene: TRBJ2-1; D gene: TRBD2; V gene: TRBV6-5; clone size: -; CDR3 protein: CASSYWTSGSREQFF; CDR3 DNA: TGTGCCAGCAGTTACTGGACTAGCGGGAGTCGGGAGCAGTTCTTC
J gene: TRBJ2-5; D gene: -; V gene: TRBV7-9; clone size: -; CDR3 protein: CASNLIGAGETQYF; CDR3 DNA: TGTGCCAGCAATCTTATTGGGGCCGGCGAGACCCAGTACTTC
J gene: TRBJ2-4; D gene: TRBD1; V gene: TRBV6-1; clone size: medium-sized; CDR3 protein: CASSDRGPSIQYF; CDR3 DNA: TGTGCCAGCAGCGACAGGGGGCCGAGCATTCAGTACTTC
J gene: TRBJ2-7; D gene: TRBD1; V gene: TRBV27; clone size: -; CDR3 protein: CASSLAGTGHYEQYF; CDR3 DNA: TGTGCCAGCAGCCTTGCCGGGACAGGTCACTACGAGCAGTACTTC
J gene: TRBJ1-6; D gene: -; V gene: TRBV5-1; clone size: -; CDR3 protein: CASSLGVPGNSPLHF; CDR3 DNA: TGCGCCAGCAGCTTGGGGGTCCCAGGGAATTCACCCCTCCACTTT
J gene: TRBJ2-7; D gene: -; V gene: TRBV7-6; clone size: -; CDR3 protein: CASSSETPYEQYF; CDR3 DNA: TGTGCCAGCAGCTCAGAGACTCCGTACGAGCAGTACTTC
J gene: TRBJ1-5; D gene: TRBD1; V gene: TRBV2; clone size: few; CDR3 protein: CASNYRQGDQPQHF; CDR3 DNA: TGTGCCAGCAATTACCGACAGGGAGATCAGCCCCAGCATTTT
J gene: TRBJ2-1; D gene: -; V gene: TRBV11-1; clone size: -; CDR3 protein: CASSFAYTDQFF; CDR3 DNA: TGTGCCAGCAGCTTTGCATACACAGACCAGTTCTTC
J gene: TRBJ1-2; D gene: TRBD1; V gene: TRBV9; clone size: once; CDR3 protein: CASSPRQGASGYTF; CDR3 DNA: TGTGCCAGCAGCCCAAGACAGGGGGCGAGCGGCTACACCTTC
J gene: TRBJ2-7; D gene: TRBD1; V gene: TRBV14; clone size: -; CDR3 protein: CASSPTLQGKHEQYF; CDR3 DNA: TGTGCCAGCAGCCCCACACTACAGGGGAAACACGAGCAGTACTTC
J gene: TRBJ2-3; D gene: TRBD2; V gene: TRBV5-1; clone size: -; CDR3 protein: CASSGLAGASGNTQYF; CDR3 DNA: TGCGCCAGCAGCGGACTAGCGGGTGCTTCGGGGAATACGCAGTATTTT
J gene: TRBJ1-4; D gene: -; V gene: TRBV5-1; clone size: -; CDR3 protein: CASRTQQGGSEKLFF; CDR3 DNA: TGCGCCAGCAGGACCCAACAAGGAGGAAGTGAAAAACTGTTTTTT
J gene: TRBJ2-7; D gene: -; V gene: TRBV7-2; clone size: -; CDR3 protein: CASSSTWQGTEQYF; CDR3 DNA: TGTGCCAGCAGCTCCACTTGGCAGGGTACAGAGCAGTACTTC
J gene: TRBJ2-2; D gene: TRBD2; V gene: TRBV14; clone size: -; CDR3 protein: CASSQQTGTTTGELFF; CDR3 DNA: TGTGCCAGCAGCCAACAAACCGGGACTACCACCGGGGAGCTGTTTTTT
J gene: TRBJ2-5; D gene: TRBD2; V gene: TRBV7-9; clone size: -; CDR3 protein: CASSSGGTSGPETQYF; CDR3 DNA: TGTGCCAGCAGCTCCGGTGGGACTAGCGGGCCAGAGACCCAGTACTTC
J gene: TRBJ1-4; D gene: -; V gene: TRBV2; clone size: few; CDR3 protein: CASSQGEDEKLFF; CDR3 DNA: TGTGCCAGCAGTCAGGGTGAGGATGAAAAACTGTTTTTT
J gene: TRBJ1-5; D gene: TRBD1; V gene: TRBV10-3; clone size: -; CDR3 protein: CAISEGGGDQPQHF; CDR3 DNA: TGTGCCATCAGTGAAGGAGGGGGCGATCAGCCCCAGCATTTT
J gene: TRBJ2-6; D gene: -; V gene: TRBV5-1; clone size: few; CDR3 protein: CASSLTGTGANVLTF; CDR3 DNA: TGCGCCAGCAGCTTGACAGGGACTGGGGCCAACGTCCTGACTTTC
J gene: TRBJ2-7; D gene: -; V gene: TRBV18; clone size: few; CDR3 protein: CASSPLPGGEQYF; CDR3 DNA: TGTGCCAGCTCACCACTCCCTGGAGGCGAGCAGTACTTC
J gene: TRBJ2-3; D gene: -; V gene: TRBV5-6; clone size: -; CDR3 protein: CASSWNMGGDTQYF; CDR3 DNA: TGTGCCAGCAGCTGGAATATGGGGGGAGATACGCAGTATTTT
J gene: TRBJ2-1; D gene: TRBD2; V gene: TRBV7-9; clone size: -; CDR3 protein: CASSLVTSGRANEQFF; CDR3 DNA: TGTGCCAGCAGCTTAGTGACTAGCGGGAGGGCCAATGAGCAGTTCTTC
J gene: TRBJ2-5; D gene: -; V gene: TRBV11-3; clone size: -; CDR3 protein: CASSPRGQETQYF; CDR3 DNA: TGTGCCAGCAGCCCCCGGGGGCAAGAGACCCAGTACTTC
J gene: TRBJ2-5; D gene: TRBD2; V gene: TRBV9; clone size: -; CDR3 protein: CASSPTFSGRGMEETQYF; CDR3 DNA: TGTGCCAGCAGCCCAACCTTTAGCGGGAGAGGAATGGAGGAGACCCAGTACTTC
J gene: TRBJ1-3; D gene: -; V gene: TRBV6-1; clone size: -; CDR3 protein: CASIGWTAKADTIYF; CDR3 DNA: TGTGCCAGCATTGGATGGACAGCCAAGGCGGACACCATATATTTT
J gene: TRBJ2-7; D gene: -; V gene: TRBV19; clone size: -; CDR3 protein: CASSISPVSPYEQYF; CDR3 DNA: TGTGCCAGTAGTATATCTCCAGTTTCTCCCTACGAGCAGTACTTC
J gene: TRBJ2-5; D gene: TRBD2; V gene: TRBV7-2; clone size: -; CDR3 protein: CASSLRAGEETQYF; CDR3 DNA: TGTGCCAGCAGCTTACGAGCGGGGGAGGAGACCCAGTACTTC
J gene: TRBJ2-7; D gene: TRBD2; V gene: TRBV7-9; clone size: -; CDR3 protein: CASSHFGAGGYEQYF; CDR3 DNA: TGTGCCAGCAGCCATTTCGGAGCGGGAGGCTACGAGCAGTACTTC